Listed below are T cell receptor beta chains from one sample, sequenced in a study of tumor-infiltrating lymphocytes in primary liver carcinoma. TCRdb recomputed calls from the multiplex PCR reads with MiXCR, one row per CDR3 protein. Altogether roughly 100,000 distinct CDR3 sequences are present, under 70% being singletons, with the ten largest covering about 12%. The sample comprised liver tumor tissue from sampling region 2. These receptor sequences come from a woman aged 55-69 years with primary liver carcinoma and hepatitis B virus infection. CDR3s include the opening cysteine and the closing phenylalanine or tryptophan. A D gene is named only where the DNA matches it firmly. Size tells how often a clone was seen (once, few, many) or the class of an expanded clone, and some rows leave it out.

v_call: TRBV4-1; clone_size: -; j_call: TRBJ1-5; d_call: TRBD1; cdr3_aa: CASSQQSGTGSNQPQHF; cdr3_nt: TGCGCCAGCAGCCAACAATCCGGGACAGGGAGCAATCAACCCCAGCATTTT
v_call: TRBV18; clone_size: few; j_call: TRBJ1-4; d_call: TRBD1; cdr3_aa: CASSPGTGEKLFF; cdr3_nt: TGTGCCAGCTCACCCGGGACAGGTGAAAAACTGTTTTTT
v_call: TRBV29-1; clone_size: -; j_call: TRBJ2-1; d_call: -; cdr3_aa: CSVEEVWGAHSELFF; cdr3_nt: TGCAGTGTTGAAGAGGTGTGGGGGGCTCATAGTGAGCTGTTCTTC
v_call: TRBV10-2; clone_size: -; j_call: TRBJ2-7; d_call: TRBD1; cdr3_aa: CASSLPTGDVSYEQYF; cdr3_nt: TGCGCCAGCAGTCTCCCCACAGGGGACGTGTCCTACGAGCAGTACTTC
v_call: TRBV5-1; clone_size: once; j_call: TRBJ2-3; d_call: -; cdr3_aa: CASSLVGYRTDTQYF; cdr3_nt: TGCGCCAGCAGCTTAGTCGGATATAGGACAGATACGCAGTATTTT
v_call: TRBV28; clone_size: many; j_call: TRBJ2-3; d_call: -; cdr3_aa: CASSWGSGTDTQYF; cdr3_nt: TGTGCCAGCAGTTGGGGATCAGGCACAGATACGCAGTATTTT
v_call: TRBV4-1; clone_size: -; j_call: TRBJ2-1; d_call: -; cdr3_aa: CASCQATYRRAANKQFF; cdr3_nt: TGCGCCAGCTGCCAAGCGACCTACAGGAGGGCTGCCAATAAGCAGTTCTTC
v_call: TRBV2; clone_size: -; j_call: TRBJ2-2; d_call: TRBD1; cdr3_aa: CASTRTGRAGLFF; cdr3_nt: TGTGCCAGCACGCGGACAGGGCGCGCAGGGCTGTTTTTT
v_call: TRBV6-4; clone_size: once; j_call: TRBJ2-2; d_call: -; cdr3_aa: CASSDSNTGELLF; cdr3_nt: TGTGCCAGCAGTGACTCGAACACCGGGGAGCTGCTTTTT
v_call: TRBV30; clone_size: many; j_call: TRBJ2-3; d_call: TRBD1; cdr3_aa: CAWSARGPDTQYF; cdr3_nt: TGTGCCTGGAGTGCCAGGGGGCCAGATACGCAGTATTTT
v_call: TRBV6-5; clone_size: -; j_call: TRBJ2-7; d_call: TRBD2; cdr3_aa: CTSSWGRTSGVEQYF; cdr3_nt: TGTACCAGCAGTTGGGGGCGCACTAGCGGGGTGGAGCAGTACTTC
v_call: TRBV5-1; clone_size: many; j_call: TRBJ2-5; d_call: -; cdr3_aa: CASSSDGGGTQYF; cdr3_nt: TGCGCCAGCAGCTCGGACGGAGGGGGGACCCAGTACTTC
v_call: TRBV11-2; clone_size: once; j_call: TRBJ1-5; d_call: TRBD1; cdr3_aa: CTSSLAGTGELWNQRQHF; cdr3_nt: TGTACCAGTAGCTTAGCTGGGACAGGTGAATTATGGAATCAGCGCCAGCATTTT
v_call: TRBV11-2; clone_size: -; j_call: TRBJ2-1; d_call: TRBD2; cdr3_aa: CASSSGGCGRAVLIDEQFF; cdr3_nt: TGTGCCAGCAGCTCCGGGGGTTGCGGGAGGGCCGTTTTGATCGATGAGCAGTTCTTC
v_call: TRBV29-1; clone_size: -; j_call: TRBJ2-3; d_call: -; cdr3_aa: CIVEPLSVADTQYF; cdr3_nt: TGCATCGTTGAACCCCTATCCGTCGCAGATACGCAGTATTTT
v_call: TRBV28; clone_size: once; j_call: TRBJ2-7; d_call: -; cdr3_aa: CASLEGSHEQYF; cdr3_nt: TGTGCCAGCCTAGAGGGCTCCCACGAGCAGTACTTC
v_call: TRBV12-3/TRBV12-4; clone_size: many; j_call: TRBJ1-2; d_call: -; cdr3_aa: CASSFRGEYGYTF; cdr3_nt: TGTGCCAGCAGTTTTCGGGGGGAGTACGGCTACACCTTC
v_call: TRBV9; clone_size: -; j_call: TRBJ1-2; d_call: -; cdr3_aa: CASSGTGFHPDGYTF; cdr3_nt: TGTGCCAGCAGCGGAACAGGGTTTCACCCTGATGGCTACACCTTC
v_call: TRBV6-5; clone_size: -; j_call: TRBJ2-7; d_call: -; cdr3_aa: CASSSAGDRNELYF; cdr3_nt: TGTGCCAGCAGTTCAGCTGGGGATCGCAACGAGCTGTACTTC
v_call: TRBV7-9; clone_size: many; j_call: TRBJ2-1; d_call: -; cdr3_aa: CASSLALNEQFF; cdr3_nt: TGTGCCAGCAGCTTGGCGTTAAATGAGCAGTTCTTC
v_call: TRBV18; clone_size: -; j_call: TRBJ2-3; d_call: -; cdr3_aa: CASSRVGGDTDTQYF; cdr3_nt: TGTGCCAGCTCACGGGTGGGAGGAGACACAGATACGCAGTATTTT
v_call: TRBV5-1; clone_size: many; j_call: TRBJ2-2; d_call: TRBD2; cdr3_aa: CASSSLLAGLAGELFF; cdr3_nt: TGCGCCAGCAGCTCGTTACTAGCGGGCCTGGCCGGGGAGCTGTTTTTT
v_call: TRBV5-1; clone_size: many; j_call: TRBJ2-1; d_call: -; cdr3_aa: CASSLVGDWNYNEQFF; cdr3_nt: TGCGCCAGCAGCTTGGTTGGGGACTGGAACTACAATGAGCAGTTCTTC
v_call: TRBV6-6; clone_size: -; j_call: TRBJ2-1; d_call: TRBD2; cdr3_aa: CASSAGTSGSWIDERFF; cdr3_nt: TGTGCCAGCAGTGCCGGGACTAGCGGGAGCTGGATCGATGAGCGGTTCTTC
v_call: TRBV5-6; clone_size: many; j_call: TRBJ2-1; d_call: TRBD2; cdr3_aa: CASSLGLAGGNSYNEQFF; cdr3_nt: TGTGCCAGCAGCTTGGGACTAGCGGGAGGGAACTCCTACAATGAGCAGTTCTTC
v_call: TRBV28; clone_size: -; j_call: TRBJ1-5; d_call: -; cdr3_aa: CFSSSTGPIWHF; cdr3_nt: TGTTTCAGCAGTTCCACGGGACCCATCTGGCATTTT
v_call: TRBV28; clone_size: -; j_call: TRBJ1-1; d_call: -; cdr3_aa: CVSSLGHTEASF; cdr3_nt: TGTGTCAGCAGTTTAGGTCACACTGAAGCTTCCTTT
v_call: TRBV6-2/TRBV6-3; clone_size: many; j_call: TRBJ2-5; d_call: -; cdr3_aa: CASSYSVFLQRGETQYF; cdr3_nt: TGTGCCAGCAGTTACTCTGTCTTCCTCCAACGGGGAGAGACCCAGTACTTC
v_call: TRBV28; clone_size: many; j_call: TRBJ2-1; d_call: -; cdr3_aa: CASSFRGVYNEQFF; cdr3_nt: TGTGCCAGCAGTTTCAGGGGGGTTTACAATGAGCAGTTCTTC
v_call: TRBV29-1; clone_size: medium-sized; j_call: TRBJ2-3; d_call: TRBD2; cdr3_aa: CSVLGLAGGSDTQYF; cdr3_nt: TGCAGCGTTCTGGGACTAGCGGGAGGATCAGATACGCAGTATTTT
v_call: TRBV6-6; clone_size: many; j_call: TRBJ2-7; d_call: -; cdr3_aa: CASSSFSPNPYEQYF; cdr3_nt: TGTGCCAGCAGTTCCTTTTCGCCGAACCCCTACGAGCAGTACTTC
v_call: TRBV29-1; clone_size: -; j_call: TRBJ1-5; d_call: -; cdr3_aa: CSVGGRDACQSQHF; cdr3_nt: TGCAGTGTTGGCGGCAGGGACGCCTGTCAGTCCCAGCATTTT
v_call: TRBV6-2/TRBV6-3; clone_size: once; j_call: TRBJ2-5; d_call: -; cdr3_aa: CASSNGPRQVQETQYF; cdr3_nt: TGTGCCAGCAGTAACGGACCGAGACAGGTCCAAGAGACCCAGTACTTC
v_call: TRBV4-1; clone_size: -; j_call: TRBJ1-2; d_call: -; cdr3_aa: CTSSQDIGWDYGYTF; cdr3_nt: TGCACCAGCAGCCAAGATATTGGGTGGGACTATGGCTATACCTTC
v_call: TRBV29-1; clone_size: -; j_call: TRBJ2-7; d_call: TRBD1; cdr3_aa: CSVLSGTGAYEQYF; cdr3_nt: TGCAGCGTACTGTCCGGGACAGGGGCGTACGAGCAGTACTTC
v_call: TRBV6-2/TRBV6-3; clone_size: -; j_call: TRBJ2-7; d_call: -; cdr3_aa: CASSGTPREPYF; cdr3_nt: TGTGCATCCTCCGGGACCCCCCGCGAGCCGTACTTC
v_call: TRBV6-6; clone_size: -; j_call: TRBJ1-2; d_call: -; cdr3_aa: CASSMGHYNYGYTF; cdr3_nt: TGTGCCAGCAGCATGGGACACTACAACTATGGCTACACCTTC
v_call: TRBV29-1; clone_size: many; j_call: TRBJ2-7; d_call: -; cdr3_aa: CSVRTGVNRGQYF; cdr3_nt: TGCAGCGTCCGCACCGGGGTAAACAGAGGGCAGTACTTC
v_call: TRBV6-5; clone_size: -; j_call: TRBJ2-1; d_call: -; cdr3_aa: CGSSPGQPTYDEQFF; cdr3_nt: TGTGGCAGCAGCCCCGGACAGCCGACCTACGATGAGCAGTTCTTC
v_call: TRBV11-2; clone_size: -; j_call: TRBJ2-2; d_call: -; cdr3_aa: CASSARHSLNTGELFF; cdr3_nt: TGTGCCAGCAGCGCAAGACACTCCCTGAACACCGGGGAGCTGTTTTTT
v_call: TRBV12-3/TRBV12-4; clone_size: -; j_call: TRBJ2-2; d_call: -; cdr3_aa: CAINLEMFGELFF; cdr3_nt: TGTGCCATCAATTTAGAGATGTTCGGGGAGCTGTTTTTT
v_call: TRBV6-1; clone_size: once; j_call: TRBJ2-4; d_call: -; cdr3_aa: CASTRGGKLAKNIQYF; cdr3_nt: TGTGCCAGCACCCGAGGGGGGAAGTTAGCCAAAAACATTCAGTACTTC
v_call: TRBV29-1; clone_size: many; j_call: TRBJ1-1; d_call: -; cdr3_aa: CSAHTDGTNTEAFF; cdr3_nt: TGCAGCGCACATACGGACGGAACGAACACTGAAGCTTTCTTT
v_call: TRBV12-3/TRBV12-4; clone_size: many; j_call: TRBJ2-7; d_call: TRBD1; cdr3_aa: CASSTRDRGHEQYF; cdr3_nt: TGTGCCAGCAGTACCCGGGACAGGGGCCACGAGCAGTACTTC
v_call: TRBV4-2; clone_size: many; j_call: TRBJ1-1; d_call: -; cdr3_aa: CASSQRGSATEAFF; cdr3_nt: TGTGCCAGCAGCCAACGGGGGAGCGCCACTGAAGCTTTCTTT